The 27 T cell receptor beta chains below were found in one sample sequenced in a study of blood T cells in healthy people across ages. Next came a second PCR, run for about 6 to 11 cycles, which used a sample-barcoded 5' primer along with a J-beta primer mix. Using its own MiXCR run on the 5' RACE reads, TCRdb lists one record per CDR3 protein. The sample has roughly 1,700,000 distinct CDR3 sequences; roughly 30% are singletons. Sequencing was done on a sample of blood. These receptors all come from a woman between 25 and 40 years old in good health.

This chain links TRBV7-3 with TRBJ1-1; D is undetermined. Germline CDR1 reads SGHTA; CDR2 reads FQGTGA. This CDR3 is built from 16 residues. Trimming took 1 base from V and 5 from J, leaving 17 bases between them. The DNA of the CDR3 is TGTGCCAGCAGCTTAATGCACCCGGGGTTGGGGACTGAAGCTTTCTTT. Protein: CASSLMHPGLGTEAFF.

This chain connects TRBV3-1 to TRBJ2-7; D may be TRBD1 or TRBD2 (6 bases each). The DNA end is a closer match to TRBJ2-5, so the J assignment may be wrong. The CDR3 is made up of 16 amino acids. The germline gives CDR1 LGHDT, CDR2 YNNKEL (reference sequence). The CDR3 DNA sequence: TGTGCCAGCAGCCGTTTTCTCGACAGGAGGGTGGAGACCCAGTACTTC. Translated: CASSRFLDRRVETQYF.

The J gene is TRBJ1-1, the V gene TRBV6-2 or TRBV6-3; D remains unclear. The CDR3 consists of 15 residues. V was trimmed by 2 bases and J by 1 base, leaving 11 bases between them. Germline CDR1 and CDR2: MNHEY and SVGEGT. The CDR3 DNA sequence: TGTGCCAGCAGTTACAAACCGACCCGGAACACTGAAGCTTTCTTT. This sequence encodes CASSYKPTRNTEAFF.

The chain couples TRBV13 to TRBJ2-4, with TRBD1 matching 8 bases. The CDR3 totals 16 residues. The germline CDR1 and CDR2 sequences are PRHDT and FYEKMQ (reference sequence). The trim removed 5 bases at V and 7 bases at J, leaving 13 bases unmatched. CDR3 residues: CASSARDRTGMNIQYF. CDR3 nucleotides: TGTGCCAGCAGCGCGAGGGACAGGACGGGAATGAACATTCAGTACTTC. Variable domain in full (rest from reference TRBV13 and TRBJ2-4): AAGVIQSPRHLIKEKRETATLKCYPIPRHDTVYWYQQGPGQDPQFLISFYEKMQSDKGSIPDRFSAQQFSDYHSELNMSSLELGDSALYFCASSARDRTGMNIQYFGAGTRLSVL.

This clonotype has more than one count but fewer than ten. The J gene is TRBJ2-4, the V gene TRBV7-9, with 11 bases that match TRBD2. The CDR3 loop spans 19 amino acids. With 5 bases clipped from V and 7 bases from J, the junction kept 19 bases outside the gene matches. Germline-derived CDR1 and CDR2 are SEHNR and FQNEAQ (reference sequence). As DNA, the CDR3 is TGTGCCAGCAGCAGAGTAGCGGGGGGGCCCCTCTCGGATTGGAACATTCAGTACTTC. Protein sequence: CASSRVAGGPLSDWNIQYF.

This clonotype was observed a handful of times. The chain employs TRBV10-3 and TRBJ2-3, with 10 positions matching TRBD1. The CDR3 has 16 residues. The germline gives CDR1 ENHRY, CDR2 SYGVKD. V was pared by 6 bases and J by 3 bases, with 9 bases of the junction left unmatched. The CDR3 bases are TGTGCCATCAGCTACAAGCCGGGACAGGGGACAGATACGCAGTATTTT. This gives the protein CAISYKPGQGTDTQYF.

The gene calls are TRBV20-1 and TRBJ1-5, with D possibly matching TRBD1 (5 bases). The CDR3 is made up of 16 amino acids. V was shortened by 3 bases and J by 0 bases, with 15 bases between the two germline ends. Germline V lookup: CDR1 DFQATT, CDR2 SNEGSKA (reference sequence). The CDR3 sequence is CSARRDPDYSNQPQHF. In DNA form, the CDR3 reads TGCAGTGCTAGGCGGGACCCCGACTATAGCAATCAGCCCCAGCATTTT.

With respect to this clonotype: This may stem from a read error, because a much larger clone lies one nucleotide away. V is TRBV29-1 and J is TRBJ2-4; D is ambiguous. CDR3 length: 11 amino acids. Germline assignment: CDR1 SQVTM and CDR2 ANQGSEA. The CDR3 here is CGVTTQNIQYF. As DNA, the CDR3 is TGCGGCGTTACGACTCAAAACATTCAGTACTTC.

The genes are TRBV6-6 and TRBJ1-1; no definite D call. Germline values: CDR1 MNHNY, CDR2 SVGAGI (reference sequence). V was cut by 5 bases and J by 3 bases, with 16 bases left in between. The CDR3 is 15 amino acids. The chain's CDR3 is CASSPYLLVDTEAFF. The CDR3 bases are TGTGCCAGCAGTCCCTACCTCTTAGTTGACACTGAAGCTTTCTTT.

The chain has TRBV14 and TRBJ1-1, with D unresolved. The CDR3 is 17 residues long. From germline, CDR1 is SGHDN and CDR2 FVKESK. Trimming shortened V by 0 bases and J by 1 base, and 15 bases separated the two germline ends. CDR3 loop: CASSQDGREPGNTEAFF. The CDR3, as DNA: TGTGCCAGCAGCCAAGATGGGCGTGAACCGGGGAACACTGAAGCTTTCTTT.

As to this clonotype: A read error may produce the germline difference seen at one junction end. The chain carries TRBV3-1 and TRBJ2-7; D may be TRBD2 (6 bases). Germline-derived CDR1 and CDR2 are LGHDT and YNNKEL (reference sequence). CDR3 length: 14 amino acids. This CDR3 reads CSSSQDAGYYEQYF. In DNA form, the CDR3 reads TGTTCCAGCAGCCAAGATGCGGGGTATTACGAGCAGTACTTC.

The rearrangement links TRBV4-2 to TRBJ2-1; 14 nucleotides match TRBD2. The junction had 13 bases not matched to a gene; V was cut back by 3 bases and J by 0 bases. This CDR3 comprises 21 residues. CDR1 LGHNA and CDR2 YNFKEQ come from the germline V gene. CDR3 amino acids: CASSQARRGLAGGPSYNEQFF. The DNA for the CDR3 is TGTGCCAGCAGCCAGGCCCGTAGAGGACTAGCGGGGGGACCCTCCTACAATGAGCAGTTCTTC.

This chain uses TRBV25-1 with TRBJ1-2; D is uncertain. Germline V gene sequence: CDR1 MGHDK, CDR2 SYGVNS. The CDR3 loop spans 13 amino acids. V lost 6 bases and J 4 bases, leaving 12 bases between the germline ends. The CDR3 DNA reads TGTGCCAGCAGGGGGTACGGGGTCTATGGCTACACCTTC. As protein: CASRGYGVYGYTF.

This clonotype has just a few counts. This chain uses TRBV20-1 with TRBJ1-6; 8 bases map to TRBD1. J was trimmed by 7 bases and V by 3 bases; bases with no gene match: 5. This CDR3 is built from 14 residues. The germline gives CDR1 DFQATT, CDR2 SNEGSKA (reference sequence). The CDR3 region has the DNA TGCAGTGCTAGTATCGGGACAGGCAATTCACCCCTCCACTTT. Translating it yields CSASIGTGNSPLHF.

The rearrangement links TRBV19 to TRBJ1-5; 9 nucleotides match TRBD1. The V and J ends lost 5 bases and 2 bases, in that order; junction bases with no gene match: 4. Germline CDR1 LNHDA, CDR2 SQIVND (reference sequence). The CDR3 has 15 amino acids. The CDR3 loop is CASSAWTGGNQPQHF. The CDR3 coding sequence is TGTGCCAGTAGTGCCTGGACAGGGGGCAATCAGCCCCAGCATTTT.

The chain has TRBV11-2 and TRBJ1-4; D not certain. CDR3 length equals 14 residues. V lost 3 bases to trimming and J lost 7 bases, with 12 bases between them. CDR1 and CDR2 from the germline V gene are SGHAT and FQNNGV. The CDR3 DNA reads as TGTGCCAGCAGCTTGGGGAGGGATACTGAAAAACTGTTTTTT. It translates to CASSLGRDTEKLFF.

As DNA, the CDR3 is TGTGCCAGCAGTGACCTCGACAGTTCCCCGAACTATGGCTACACCTTC. Its protein is CASSDLDSSPNYGYTF. The rearrangement uses TRBV2 and TRBJ1-2, with D tentatively TRBD1 (5 bases). V lost 3 bases to trimming and J lost 2 bases, with 16 bases between them. The CDR3 covers 16 residues. Germline CDR1 and CDR2: SNHLY and FYNNEI.

The CDR3 is CSARGLAGEMFGNEQFF. The CDR3 coding sequence is TGCAGTGCTAGAGGACTAGCGGGAGAAATGTTCGGCAATGAGCAGTTCTTC. V and J are TRBV20-1 and TRBJ2-1; 12 positions match TRBD2. The CDR3 contains 17 residues. Trimming removed 1 base from V and 6 bases from J; junction bases left unmatched: 10. Per germline, CDR1 DFQATT and CDR2 SNEGSKA (reference sequence).

This chain uses TRBV6-5 with TRBJ1-2, with D perhaps TRBD1 (6 bases). The germline CDR1 and CDR2 sequences are MNHEY and SVGAGI. This CDR3 comprises 12 residues. Trimming shortened V by 10 bases and J by 8 bases, and 17 bases separated the two germline ends. The CDR3 DNA reads TGTGCCACCTCCAGGGGACTGGTGGGCTACACCTTC. Translated: CATSRGLVGYTF.

The V gene is TRBV10-3, the J gene TRBJ2-2; TRBD1 matches 9 bases. The V and J ends lost 6 bases and 2 bases, in that order; junction bases with no gene match: 4. Germline loops: CDR1 ENHRY, CDR2 SYGVKD. The CDR3 length is 15 residues. The CDR3 DNA reads TGTGCCATCAGGCCGGGACAGGGAAACACCGGGGAGCTGTTTTTT. This translates into CAIRPGQGNTGELFF.

The gene calls are TRBV3-1 and TRBJ2-7; 9 bases map to TRBD2. The CDR3 sequence is 14 residues long. The V gene's germline CDR1 is LGHDT and CDR2 YNNKEL (reference sequence). V trimming: 4 bases; J trimming: 6 bases; junction bases outside the gene matches: 7. The CDR3 region has the DNA TGTGCCAGCAGCCCGTTAGCGGGGGCCTCCGAGCAGTACTTC. Its translation: CASSPLAGASEQYF.

In its sample, this clonotype was seen a few times. This sequence joins TRBV2 and TRBJ2-5; tentatively, D is TRBD2 (6 bases). The ends were cut back, 6 bases at V and 5 bases at J, with 13 bases in the middle. The CDR3 totals 13 residues. Germline CDR1 is SNHLY and CDR2 is FYNNEI. The CDR3 DNA reads as TGTGCCAGCAGGCGGGATGGGGCGGAGACCCAGTACTTC. It yields the protein CASRRDGAETQYF.

This clonotype was counted ten times or more. The V and J genes are TRBV7-2 and TRBJ2-7; D is undetermined. CDR3 length: 13 residues. CDR1 and CDR2 from the germline V gene are SGHTA and FQGNSA. Trimming cost V 0 bases and J 3 bases, with 6 bases left between them. The CDR3 region has the DNA TGTGCCAGCAGCTTAGCGGTTCGCTACGAGCAGTACTTC. This translates into CASSLAVRYEQYF.

In its sample, this clonotype was seen a few times. The V and J genes are TRBV20-1 and TRBJ2-3; no clear D. CDR1 DFQATT and CDR2 SNEGSKA come from the germline V gene (reference sequence). The CDR3 spans 12 residues. V lost 0 bases and J lost 5, with 6 bases in between. CDR3 sequence (DNA): TGCAGTGCTAGAGAATCAAGAGATACGCAGTATTTT. Its translation: CSARESRDTQYF.

This clonotype was seen more than once but under ten times. The CDR3 loop is CASSSPVKSYNEQFF. In DNA form, the CDR3 reads TGTGCCAGCAGCTCCCCCGTTAAATCCTACAATGAGCAGTTCTTC. This chain links TRBV5-4 with TRBJ2-1; unclear D gene. Germline CDR1 and CDR2: SGHNT and YYREEE (reference sequence). This CDR3 region has 15 residues. The V gene lost 3 bases and the J gene lost 1 base, with 11 bases spanning the gap.

This clonotype was seen only a few times. The rearrangement uses TRBV12-5 and TRBJ2-7; D is uncertain. This CDR3 has 13 residues. Per germline, CDR1 LGHNT and CDR2 FRNRAP. Trimming took off 2 bases at V and 5 bases at J, with 10 bases between the two ends. This CDR3 is CASGLNARDEQYF. The CDR3 bases are TGTGCTAGTGGTTTGAATGCCCGAGACGAGCAGTACTTC.

Comment on this clonotype: One base away lies a much larger clone, so this may be a sequencing read error. The J gene is TRBJ2-7, the V gene TRBV20-1; 12 bases align to TRBD2. The J call may be in error: the DNA end matches TRBJ2-5 better. Germline loops: CDR1 DFQATT, CDR2 SNEGSKA (reference sequence). The CDR3 runs 13 residues. The chain's CDR3 is CSAETSGGQTQYF. The CDR3 bases are TGCAGTGCCGAGACTAGCGGGGGCCAGACCCAGTACTTC.